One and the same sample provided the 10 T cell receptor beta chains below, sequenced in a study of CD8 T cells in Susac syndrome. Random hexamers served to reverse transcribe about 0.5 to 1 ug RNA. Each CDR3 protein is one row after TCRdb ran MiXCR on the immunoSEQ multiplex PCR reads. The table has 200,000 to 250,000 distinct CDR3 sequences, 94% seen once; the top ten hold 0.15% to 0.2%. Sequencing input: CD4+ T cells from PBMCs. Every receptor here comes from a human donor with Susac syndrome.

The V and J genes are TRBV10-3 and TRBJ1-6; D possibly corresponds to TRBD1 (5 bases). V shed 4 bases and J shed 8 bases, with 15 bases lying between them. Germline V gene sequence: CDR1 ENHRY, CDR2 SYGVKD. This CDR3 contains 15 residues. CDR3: CAISGQGGSDSPLHF. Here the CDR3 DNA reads TGTGCCATCAGTGGCCAGGGAGGATCGGATTCACCCCTCCACTTT.

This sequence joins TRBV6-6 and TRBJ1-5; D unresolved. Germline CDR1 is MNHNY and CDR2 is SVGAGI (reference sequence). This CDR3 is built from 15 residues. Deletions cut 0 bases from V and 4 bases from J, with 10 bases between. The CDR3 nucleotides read TGTGCCAGCAGTTACTCGATTTCGGGGAATCAGCCCCAGCATTTT. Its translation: CASSYSISGNQPQHF.

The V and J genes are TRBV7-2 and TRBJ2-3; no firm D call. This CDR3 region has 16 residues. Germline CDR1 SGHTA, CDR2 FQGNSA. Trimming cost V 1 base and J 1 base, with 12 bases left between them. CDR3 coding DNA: TGTGCCAGCAGCTTAGACGCACAGCCAGGCACAGATACGCAGTATTTT. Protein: CASSLDAQPGTDTQYF.

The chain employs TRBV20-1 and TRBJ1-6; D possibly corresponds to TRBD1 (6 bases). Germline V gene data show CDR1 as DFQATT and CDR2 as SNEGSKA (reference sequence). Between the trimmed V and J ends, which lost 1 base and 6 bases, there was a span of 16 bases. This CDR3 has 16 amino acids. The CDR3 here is CSARATRGGLNSPLHF. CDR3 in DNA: TGCAGTGCTAGAGCGACCAGAGGGGGGCTTAATTCACCCCTCCACTTT.

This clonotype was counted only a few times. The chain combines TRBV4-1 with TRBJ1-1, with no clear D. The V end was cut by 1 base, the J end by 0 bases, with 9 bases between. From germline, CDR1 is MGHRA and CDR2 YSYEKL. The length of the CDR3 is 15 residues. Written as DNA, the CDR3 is TGCGCCAGCAGCCAAGTTCGTAGCTTGAACACTGAAGCTTTCTTT. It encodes CASSQVRSLNTEAFF.

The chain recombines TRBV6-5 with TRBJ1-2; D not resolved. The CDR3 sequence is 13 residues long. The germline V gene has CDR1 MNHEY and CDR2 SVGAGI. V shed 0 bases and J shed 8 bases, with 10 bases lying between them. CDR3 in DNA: TGTGCCAGCAGTTACTCATCGGGTTTGGGCTACACCTTC. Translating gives CASSYSSGLGYTF.

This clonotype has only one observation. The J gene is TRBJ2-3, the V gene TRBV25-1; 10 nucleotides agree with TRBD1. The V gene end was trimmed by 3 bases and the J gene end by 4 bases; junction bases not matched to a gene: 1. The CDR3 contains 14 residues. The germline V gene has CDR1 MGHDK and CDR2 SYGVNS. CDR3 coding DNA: TGTGCCAGCAGTGAGGGACAGGGGCCAGATACGCAGTATTTT. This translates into CASSEGQGPDTQYF.

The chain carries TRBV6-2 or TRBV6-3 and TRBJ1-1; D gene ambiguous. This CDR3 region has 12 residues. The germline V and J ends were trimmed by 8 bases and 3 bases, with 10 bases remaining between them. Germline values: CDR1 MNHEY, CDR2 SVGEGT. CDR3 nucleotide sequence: TGTGCCAGCCGCCCTAAGGACACTGAAGCTTTCTTT. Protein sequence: CASRPKDTEAFF.

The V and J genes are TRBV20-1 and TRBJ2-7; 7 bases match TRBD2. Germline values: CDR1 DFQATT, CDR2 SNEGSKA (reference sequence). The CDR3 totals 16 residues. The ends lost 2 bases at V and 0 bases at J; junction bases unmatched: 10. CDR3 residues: CSARSNLAEISYEQYF. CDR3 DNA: TGCAGTGCTAGATCGAATCTAGCGGAAATCTCCTACGAGCAGTACTTC.

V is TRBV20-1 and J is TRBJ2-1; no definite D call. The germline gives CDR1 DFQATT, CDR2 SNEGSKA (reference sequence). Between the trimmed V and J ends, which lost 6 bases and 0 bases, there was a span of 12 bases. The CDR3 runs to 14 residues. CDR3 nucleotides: TGCAGTGCACCTTCAGCGAGCTCCTACAATGAGCAGTTCTTC. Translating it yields CSAPSASSYNEQFF.